Described below is a single TCR beta chain sequence and its context. Treatment: 19 received Ad26.COV2.S at low or high dose, single or two shots; several received placebo; per-sample allocation not given. The samples date from day 63 after the first vaccine or placebo injection. Built on an Ad26 vector, the vaccine expressed Wuhan-strain SARS-CoV-2 spike. Clones were read by immunoSEQ multiplex PCR, and TCRdb kept only the in-frame ones, dropping some. The repertoire consists of 200,000 to 250,000 clones, with over 75% occurring once and the leading ten covering roughly 10%. This sample is drawn from a study of Ad26.COV2.S vaccination and SARS-CoV-2 variants. Study details: By the intramuscular route, Ad26.COV2.S was given once, or twice 56 days apart.

The CDR3 has 14 residues. V lost 7 bases to trimming and J lost 4 bases, with 14 bases between them. The germline gives CDR1 SNHLY, CDR2 FYNNEI. The chain uses TRBV2 and TRBJ1-5; D is unclear. This receptor was taken from a person between 18 and 60 years old who received the Ad26.COV2.S COVID-19 vaccine or a placebo. Sequencing was performed on peripheral blood, taken in a trial of Ad26.COV2.S vaccine versus placebo. CDR3 nucleotides: TGTGCCAGCAAGGCCCTGGGAGGTAATCAGCCCCAGCATTTT. It specifies CASKALGGNQPQHF. Full variable domain (remainder filled in from reference TRBV2 and TRBJ1-5): EPEVTQTPSHQVTQMGQEVILRCVPISNHLYFYWYRQILGQKVEFLVSFYNNEISEKSEIFDDQFSVERPDGSNFTLKIRSTKLEDSAMYFCASKALGGNQPQHFGDGTRLSIL.